The 5 T cell receptor beta chains below come from one sample, sequenced in a study of shared clonotypes between healthy human individuals. The naive CD8 subset, CD45RO-negative cells positively selected for CCR7, excluded terminally differentiated effector memory CD45RA+ cells. Measured with immunoSEQ multiplex PCR; TCRdb has only the in-frame clones, and not every one. The sample includes around 2,000,000 clones, about 94% of them seen just once. The source material was naive CD8+ T cells sorted from blood. These receptors were collected from a man between 18 and 29 years old in good health.

The chain recombines TRBV6-5 with TRBJ1-1; TRBD1 matches at 10 bases. V was clipped by 6 bases and J by 5 bases; unmatched bases: 9. CDR1 is MNHEY, CDR2 SVGAGI, per germline. The CDR3 contains 15 residues. CDR3: CASRPLRQGATEAFF. In nucleotides, the CDR3 is TGTGCCAGCAGACCCTTAAGACAGGGGGCAACTGAAGCTTTCTTT.

The V gene is TRBV7-9, the J gene TRBJ1-5, with D possibly being TRBD1 (6 bases). Looked up from germline, CDR1 is SEHNR and CDR2 is FQNEAQ (reference sequence). V lost 2 bases and J lost 0, with 14 bases in between. The CDR3 loop spans 17 amino acids. The CDR3 loop reads CASSLSGQLYSNQPQHF. In nucleotides, the CDR3 is TGTGCCAGCAGCTTATCCGGACAGCTCTATAGCAATCAGCCCCAGCATTTT.

This clone has only one observation. The chain couples TRBV9 to TRBJ1-4; the D gene is possibly TRBD1 (5 bases). V was pared by 7 bases and J by 8 bases, with 15 bases between. The CDR3 is 13 residues long. Germline V gene lookup returns CDR1 SGDLS and CDR2 YYNGEE. CDR3 in DNA: TGTGCCAGCTCCCTTGGGGGTACGGAAAAACTGTTTTTT. Translated: CASSLGGTEKLFF.

The V gene is TRBV27, the J gene TRBJ1-2; no clear D gene. Trimming removed 2 bases from V and 5 bases from J, with 9 bases in between. This CDR3 region has 13 residues. Per the germline V gene, CDR1 is MNHEY and CDR2 is SMNVEV (reference sequence). CDR3 coding DNA: TGTGCCAGCAGTTTAGATCCCTTTTATGGCTACACCTTC. Amino acids: CASSLDPFYGYTF.

CDR3 in amino acids: CASTARDQNYGYTF. CDR3 DNA sequence: TGTGCCAGCACGGCTAGGGACCAAAACTATGGCTACACCTTC. J is TRBJ1-2 and V is TRBV9; perhaps TRBD1 as D (5 bases). Looked up from germline, CDR1 is SGDLS and CDR2 is YYNGEE. The CDR3 covers 14 residues. With 6 bases removed from V and 2 bases from J, the gap between germline ends came to 14 bases. The full variable domain, completed using reference TRBV9 and TRBJ1-2, is DSGVTQTPKHLITATGQRVTLRCSPRSGDLSVYWYQQSLDQGLQFLIQYYNGEERAKGNILERFSAQQFPDLHSELNLSSLELGDSALYFCASTARDQNYGYTFGSGTRLTVV.